The 10 T cell receptor beta chains listed next were all sequenced from one sample in a study of patients and donors after allogeneic stem cell transplantation. TCRdb processed the RT-PCR reads anew with MiXCR; each CDR3 protein has one entry. The sample gives roughly 880,000 distinct CDR3 sequences, about a sixth of which show up once; around 5.5% is in the top ten. Source material: blood, either unsorted or a sorted T cell fraction (not recorded which). These TCRs come from a human donor who was either an allogeneic HSCT recipient or a stem cell or donor lymphocyte infusion donor (not recorded which). It is not recorded whose cells these are; they may come from a transplant donor.

The chain is built from TRBV7-9 and TRBJ1-1, with D hard to call. V was trimmed by 1 base and J by 5 bases, leaving 17 bases between them. Germline CDR1 and CDR2: SEHNR and FQNEAQ (reference sequence). The CDR3 runs to 16 residues. CDR3 residues: CASSLGSTRRRTEAFF. In nucleotides, the CDR3 is TGTGCCAGCAGCTTAGGGAGTACTCGACGGAGGACTGAAGCTTTCTTT.

This clonotype turned up a few times. The chain uses TRBV5-1 and TRBJ2-1; D unclear. Trimming pared 1 base from V and 3 bases from J, leaving 11 bases between. This CDR3 is built from 15 residues. The V gene's germline CDR1 is SGHRS and CDR2 YFSETQ. The CDR3 DNA follows: TGCGCCAGCAGCTTGCCCTCGCGGCTCTACAATGAGCAGTTCTTC. Protein product: CASSLPSRLYNEQFF.

The V gene is TRBV18, the J gene TRBJ2-3; D not resolved. Trimming removed 3 bases at V and 7 bases at J, with 11 bases between. This CDR3 region has 13 residues. From germline, CDR1 is KGHSH and CDR2 LQKENI. The CDR3 reads CASSPVESYTQYF. The CDR3 coding sequence is TGTGCCAGCTCACCGGTGGAGTCATATACGCAGTATTTT.

This clonotype was seen more than once but under ten times. The chain has TRBV12-3 or TRBV12-4 and TRBJ1-5; possibly TRBD1 for D (6 bases). The CDR3 contains 15 residues. V was clipped by 6 bases and J by 7 bases, with 19 bases between them. This CDR3 is CASSGTKTLRQPQHF. The CDR3 DNA reads TGTGCCAGCAGCGGGACAAAAACTCTTCGCCAGCCCCAGCATTTT.

In its sample, this clonotype was seen many times. This chain uses TRBV5-1 with TRBJ2-1; 7 bases align to TRBD1. Germline V gene lookup returns CDR1 SGHRS and CDR2 YFSETQ. Trimming cost V 0 bases and J 4 bases; bases outside gene matches: 4. The CDR3 extends over 15 amino acids. The CDR3 region has the DNA TGCGCCAGCAGCTTGGAAGACAGGGTATACAATGAGCAGTTCTTC. It specifies CASSLEDRVYNEQFF.

V usage is TRBV3-1 and J usage is TRBJ2-5; tentatively, D is TRBD2 (6 bases). V dropped 3 bases and J dropped 0 bases, with 11 bases sitting between them. The CDR3 contains 15 residues. Germline V gene data show CDR1 as LGHDT and CDR2 as YNNKEL (reference sequence). CDR3: CASSHFSGYQETQYF. CDR3 sequence (DNA): TGTGCCAGCAGCCATTTTAGCGGTTACCAAGAGACCCAGTACTTC.

The rearrangement joins TRBV20-1 to TRBJ2-4; D is unclear. CDR3 length: 14 amino acids. The germline gives CDR1 DFQATT, CDR2 SNEGSKA (reference sequence). Trimming shortened V by 4 bases and J by 0 bases, and 10 bases separated the two germline ends. As DNA, the CDR3 is TGCAGTGCTAACCAAAGAATAGCCAAAAACATTCAGTACTTC. Protein product: CSANQRIAKNIQYF.

CDR3 in DNA: TGTGCCAGCAGTTACTCTAGCGGGGGACCCTCCGGGGAGCTGTTTTTT. Translation gives CASSYSSGGPSGELFF. The chain couples TRBV6-5 to TRBJ2-2, with 9 bases matching TRBD2. In germline, CDR1 is MNHEY, CDR2 SVGAGI. After removal of 0 bases from V and 6 bases from J, the junction contained 5 bases not matched to a gene. The CDR3 consists of 16 residues.

J is TRBJ2-7 and V is TRBV20-1; TRBD2 aligns across 7 bases. From germline, CDR1 is DFQATT and CDR2 SNEGSKA (reference sequence). J was trimmed by 5 bases and V by 0 bases; bases with no gene match: 7. The CDR3 runs to 14 residues. The CDR3 sequence is CSARDYLAADEQYF. Written as DNA, the CDR3 is TGCAGTGCTAGAGATTACCTAGCGGCCGACGAGCAGTACTTC.

This clonotype was picked up a small number of times. The chain joins TRBV9 to TRBJ2-7; 9 bases are shared with TRBD2. The CDR3 length is 16 residues. CDR1 is SGDLS and CDR2 is YYNGEE in the germline V gene. Trimming at V came to 0 bases and at J to 7 bases, leaving 11 bases not matched to a gene. The DNA for the CDR3 is TGTGCCAGCAGCGTAGGAGCAGGCGGGGGGGCCAAGGAGCAGTACTTC. Translation: CASSVGAGGGAKEQYF.